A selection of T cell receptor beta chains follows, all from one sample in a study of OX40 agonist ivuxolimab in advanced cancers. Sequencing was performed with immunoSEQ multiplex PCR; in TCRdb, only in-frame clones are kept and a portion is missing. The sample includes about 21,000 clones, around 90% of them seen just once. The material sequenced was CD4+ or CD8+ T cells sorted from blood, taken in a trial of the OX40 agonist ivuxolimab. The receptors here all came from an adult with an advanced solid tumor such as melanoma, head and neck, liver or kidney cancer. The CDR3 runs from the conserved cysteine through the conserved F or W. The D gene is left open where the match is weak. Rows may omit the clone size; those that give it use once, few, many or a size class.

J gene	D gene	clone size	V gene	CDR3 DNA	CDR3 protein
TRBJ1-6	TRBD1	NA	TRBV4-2	TGTGCCAGCAGCCGCGAGACAGGGGGAAGTTCACCCCTCCACTTT	CASSRETGGSSPLHF
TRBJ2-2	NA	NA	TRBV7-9	TGTGCCAGCAGCTTACTTTCCACCGGGGAGCTGTTTTTT	CASSLLSTGELFF
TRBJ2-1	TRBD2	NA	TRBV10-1	TGCGCCAGCAGCCCAATTGGACTAGCGGGAGAAAATGAGCAGTTCTTC	CASSPIGLAGENEQFF
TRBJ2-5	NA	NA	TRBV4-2	TGTGCCAGCAGCCAACGCAAAAAACTAGTGATTCCTGAGACCCAGTACTTC	CASSQRKKLVIPETQYF
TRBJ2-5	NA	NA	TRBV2	TGTGCCAGCATCAGTACTGTCGTGTGGTACTTC	CASISTVVWYF
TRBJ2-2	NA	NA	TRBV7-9	TGTGCCAGCAGCTTAGTCGGAACGAACACCGGGGAGCTGTTTTTT	CASSLVGTNTGELFF
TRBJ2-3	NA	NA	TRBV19	TGTGCCAGTAAAGGACTCCTAACACCTCAAGATACGCAGTATTTT	CASKGLLTPQDTQYF
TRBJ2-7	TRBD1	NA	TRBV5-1	TGCGCCAGCAGCCCCGGGACAGGGGCCTCCTACGAGCAGTACTTC	CASSPGTGASYEQYF
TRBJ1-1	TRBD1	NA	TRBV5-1	TGCGCCAGCAGCCGACGACAGGGCCGGAACACTGAAGCTTTCTTT	CASSRRQGRNTEAFF
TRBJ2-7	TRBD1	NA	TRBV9	TGTGCCAGCAGCGTGGGACAGGGGATAGTCTACGAGCAGTACTTC	CASSVGQGIVYEQYF
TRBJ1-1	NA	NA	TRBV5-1	TGCGCCAGCAGCTTATATCCAGGGTCGGGGACTGAAGCTTTCTTT	CASSLYPGSGTEAFF
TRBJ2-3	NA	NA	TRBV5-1	TGCGCCAGCAGCGCACCCTTAGACTCTAGCACAGATACGCAGTATTTT	CASSAPLDSSTDTQYF
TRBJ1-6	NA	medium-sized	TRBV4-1	TGCGCCAGCAGCCAAGAAGCTGGGGGGTTTAGTTCACCCCTCCACTTT	CASSQEAGGFSSPLHF
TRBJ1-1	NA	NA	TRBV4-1	TGCGCCAGCAGCGACCGCCGAAACACTGAAGCTTTCTTT	CASSDRRNTEAFF
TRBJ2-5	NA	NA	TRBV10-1	TGCGCCAGCAGTGAGGTCCACGGGGAGACCCAGTACTTC	CASSEVHGETQYF
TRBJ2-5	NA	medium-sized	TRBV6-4	TGTGCCAGCAGTGAAATGGCAGGGCAGGGGAAGGAGACCCAGTACTTC	CASSEMAGQGKETQYF
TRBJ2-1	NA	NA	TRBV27	TGTGCCAGCGGAACCGACTCCTACAATGAGCAGTTCTTC	CASGTDSYNEQFF
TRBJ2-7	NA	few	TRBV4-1	TGCGCCAGCAGCCAAGGGACTGGGCAGGAGGCCTACGAGCAGTACTTC	CASSQGTGQEAYEQYF
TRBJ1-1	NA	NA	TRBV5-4	TGTGCCAGCAGTGGGGTCTTAGGGACTGAAGCTTTCTTT	CASSGVLGTEAFF
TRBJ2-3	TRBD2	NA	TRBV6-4	TGTGCCACCTCGGCTAGCGGGGGTACAGATACGCAGTATTTT	CATSASGGTDTQYF
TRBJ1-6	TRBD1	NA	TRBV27	TGTGCCAGCAGTTTATCCATTGGGGACAGGACTTCACCCCTCCACTTT	CASSLSIGDRTSPLHF
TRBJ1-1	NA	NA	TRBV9	TGTGCCAGCAGGCCAACAGGGAATTTTGACACTGAAGCTTTCTTT	CASRPTGNFDTEAFF
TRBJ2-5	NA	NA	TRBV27	TGTGCCAGCAGTTTATTGCCTACCCAAGAGACCCAGTACTTC	CASSLLPTQETQYF
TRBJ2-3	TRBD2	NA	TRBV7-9	TGTGCCAGCAGCTTAGTCCTAGCGGGGGGCCGCGGGGCGCAGTATTTT	CASSLVLAGGRGAQYF
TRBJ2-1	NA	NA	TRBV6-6	TGTGCCAGCCGGGCGCGGGAATCGTACAATGAGCAGTTCTTC	CASRARESYNEQFF
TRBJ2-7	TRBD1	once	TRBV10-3	TGTGCCATCAGTGACCCAGGGGGCGACGAGCAGTACTTC	CAISDPGGDEQYF
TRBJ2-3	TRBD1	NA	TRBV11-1	TGTGCCAGCAGCTTAGGCCCGGGACAGGCAGATACGCAGTATTTT	CASSLGPGQADTQYF
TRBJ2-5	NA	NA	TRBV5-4	TGTGCCAGCAGCAACCTCCGGGACACAAAGACCCAGTACTTC	CASSNLRDTKTQYF
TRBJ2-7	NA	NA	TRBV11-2	TGTGCCAGCAGCTTCGGCCTACTCTACGAGCAGTACTTC	CASSFGLLYEQYF